This T cell receptor beta chain was sequenced during a study of CD8 T cells in ankylosing spondylitis. General study points: A TCR beta motif made of fewer than ten highly homologous variants seemed typical of ankylosing spondylitis blood.

TCRdb processed the 5' RACE reads anew with MiXCR; each CDR3 protein has one entry. Of 670,000 or so distinct CDR3 sequences listed, around 17% are singletons. Of note for this clonotype: Its target is unknown.

The CDR3 sequence is 13 residues long. The V end lost 4 bases, the J end lost 5 bases, and 10 bases lay between the germline ends. The chain couples TRBV12-3 or TRBV12-4 to TRBJ2-3; no definite D call. Sequenced input: blood, either unsorted or a sorted T cell fraction (not recorded which). The receptor comes from a male donor with ankylosing spondylitis. The CDR3 sequence is CASSSSQLDTQYF. The CDR3 coding sequence is TGTGCCAGCAGTTCCTCCCAACTAGATACGCAGTATTTT.